The 4 T cell receptor beta chains in this list originate from one sample, sequenced in a study of shared clonotypes between healthy human individuals. Repertoires were generated with immunoSEQ multiplex PCR, while TCRdb's copy carries only in-frame clones and drops some. The data show 2 million to 3 million clones, roughly 93% seen once. Sequencing used naive CD4+ T cells from PBMCs. Subset here: CD45RA+ positively selected. Every receptor here comes from a man aged 18-30 years in good health. Some clones in this sample may be carry-over from other donors' samples.

This clone was observed a single time. The chain has TRBV4-1 and TRBJ2-7, with D tentatively TRBD1 or TRBD2 (6 bases each). CDR1 and CDR2 from the germline V gene are MGHRA and YSYEKL. The length of the CDR3 is 19 residues. V was trimmed by 3 bases and J by 5 bases, leaving 29 bases between them. CDR3 region: CASSQMRSSRGTTRHEQYF. CDR3 DNA: TGCGCCAGCAGCCAGATGCGCTCTAGCCGGGGGACAACCCGACACGAGCAGTACTTC.

CDR3 loop: CASRPGQGRSEAFF. In DNA, the CDR3 is TGTGCCAGCCGTCCGGGACAAGGGCGGTCTGAAGCTTTCTTT. The rearrangement uses TRBV25-1 and TRBJ1-1; D possibly corresponds to TRBD1 (6 bases). The CDR3 runs 14 residues. V was shortened by 8 bases and J by 6 bases, with 19 bases between the two germline ends. CDR1 MGHDK and CDR2 SYGVNS come from the germline V gene.

V and J are TRBV4-2 and TRBJ2-3; D gene ambiguous. The CDR3 extends over 16 amino acids. V shed 1 base and J shed 0 bases, with 11 bases lying between them. Germline CDR1 LGHNA, CDR2 YNFKEQ. The CDR3 DNA is TGTGCCAGCAGCCAAGTACCCGGGTCTAGCACAGATACGCAGTATTTT. Residues: CASSQVPGSSTDTQYF.

The rearrangement uses TRBV18 and TRBJ1-3; D is unresolved. This CDR3 is 17 amino acids long. The V end lost 2 bases, the J end lost 4 bases, and 18 bases lay between the germline ends. The V gene's germline CDR1 is KGHSH and CDR2 LQKENI. CDR3 region: CASSPGYSRLFGNTIYF. Written as DNA, the CDR3 is TGTGCCAGCTCACCAGGGTATTCTCGGCTGTTCGGAAACACCATATATTTT.